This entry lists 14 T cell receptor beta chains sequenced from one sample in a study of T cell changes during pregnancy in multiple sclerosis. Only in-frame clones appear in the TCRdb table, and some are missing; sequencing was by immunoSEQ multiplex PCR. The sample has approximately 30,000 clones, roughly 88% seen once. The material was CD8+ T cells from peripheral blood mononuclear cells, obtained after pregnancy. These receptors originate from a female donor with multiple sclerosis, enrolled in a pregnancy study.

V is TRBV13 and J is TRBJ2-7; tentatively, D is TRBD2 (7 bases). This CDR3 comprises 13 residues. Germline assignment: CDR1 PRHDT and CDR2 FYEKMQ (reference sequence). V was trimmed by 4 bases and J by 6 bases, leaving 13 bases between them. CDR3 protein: CASSWGGKGEQYF. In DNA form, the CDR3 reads TGTGCCAGCAGCTGGGGGGGCAAGGGCGAGCAGTACTTC.

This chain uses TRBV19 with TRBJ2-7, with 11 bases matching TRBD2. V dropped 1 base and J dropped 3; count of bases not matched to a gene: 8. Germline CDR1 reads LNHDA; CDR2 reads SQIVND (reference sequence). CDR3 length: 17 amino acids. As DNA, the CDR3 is TGTGCCAGTAGTATAGCCTCTTCCGGGACTAGCGGCTACGAGCAGTACTTC. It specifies CASSIASSGTSGYEQYF.

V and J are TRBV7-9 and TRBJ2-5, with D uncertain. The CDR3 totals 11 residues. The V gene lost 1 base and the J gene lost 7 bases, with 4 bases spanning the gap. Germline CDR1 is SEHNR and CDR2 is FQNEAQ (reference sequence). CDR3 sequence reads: CASSLGVTQYF. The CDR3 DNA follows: TGTGCCAGCAGCTTAGGAGTGACCCAGTACTTC.

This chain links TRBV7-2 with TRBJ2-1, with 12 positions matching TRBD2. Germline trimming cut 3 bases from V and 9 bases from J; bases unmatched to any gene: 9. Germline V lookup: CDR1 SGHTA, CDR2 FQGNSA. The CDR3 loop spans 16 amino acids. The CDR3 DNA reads TGTGCCAGCAGCTTGGGGACTAGCGGGCCCTCGGGTGAGCAGTTCTTC. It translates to CASSLGTSGPSGEQFF. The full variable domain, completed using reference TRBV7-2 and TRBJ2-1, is GAGVSQSPSNKVTEKGKDVELRCDPISGHTALYWYRQSLGQGLEFLIYFQGNSAPDKSGLPSDRFSAERTGGSVSTLTIQRTQQEDSAVYLCASSLGTSGPSGEQFFGPGTRLTVL.

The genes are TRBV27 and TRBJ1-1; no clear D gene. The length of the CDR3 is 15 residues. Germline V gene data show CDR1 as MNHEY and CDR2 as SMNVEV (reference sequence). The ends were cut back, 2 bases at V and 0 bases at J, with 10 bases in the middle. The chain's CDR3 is CASSLTTPMNTEAFF. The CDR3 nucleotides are TGTGCCAGCAGTTTAACGACACCGATGAACACTGAAGCTTTCTTT.

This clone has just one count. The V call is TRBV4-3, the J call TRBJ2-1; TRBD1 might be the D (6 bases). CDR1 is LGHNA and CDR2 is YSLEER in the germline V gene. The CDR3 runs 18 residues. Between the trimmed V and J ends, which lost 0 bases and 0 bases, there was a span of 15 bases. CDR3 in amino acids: CASSQEVGAASSYNEQFF. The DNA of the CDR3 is TGCGCCAGCAGCCAAGAAGTGGGGGCGGCGAGCTCCTACAATGAGCAGTTCTTC.

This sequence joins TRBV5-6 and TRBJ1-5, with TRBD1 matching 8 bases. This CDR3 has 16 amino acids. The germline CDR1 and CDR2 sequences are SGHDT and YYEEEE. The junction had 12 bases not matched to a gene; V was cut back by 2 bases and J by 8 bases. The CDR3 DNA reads TGTGCCAGCAGCTTAGGACAGGGAACGGTTTTAGAGCCCCAGCATTTT. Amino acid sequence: CASSLGQGTVLEPQHF.

CDR3 nucleotide sequence: TGTGCCAGCAGTCTCCTAGCGGGATCTGGGAATGAGCAGTTCTTC. Translation gives CASSLLAGSGNEQFF. V usage is TRBV6-4 and J usage is TRBJ2-1; 9 nucleotides agree with TRBD2. The CDR3 contains 15 residues. Unmatched junction bases numbered 9, after V lost 5 bases and J lost 7 bases. Germline CDR1 reads MRHNA; CDR2 reads SNTAGT.

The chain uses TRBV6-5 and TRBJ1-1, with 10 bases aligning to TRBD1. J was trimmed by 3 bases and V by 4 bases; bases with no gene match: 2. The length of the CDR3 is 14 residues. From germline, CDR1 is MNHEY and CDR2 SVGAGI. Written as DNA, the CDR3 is TGTGCCAGCAGTTTCGACAGGGGGCACACTGAAGCTTTCTTT. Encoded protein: CASSFDRGHTEAFF.

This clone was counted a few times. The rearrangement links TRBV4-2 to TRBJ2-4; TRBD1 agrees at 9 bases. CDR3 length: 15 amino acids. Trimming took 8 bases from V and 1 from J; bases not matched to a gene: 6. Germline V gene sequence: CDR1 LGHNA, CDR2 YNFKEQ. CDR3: CASRQGVGAKNIQYF. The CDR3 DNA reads TGTGCCAGCCGACAGGGGGTGGGGGCCAAAAACATTCAGTACTTC.

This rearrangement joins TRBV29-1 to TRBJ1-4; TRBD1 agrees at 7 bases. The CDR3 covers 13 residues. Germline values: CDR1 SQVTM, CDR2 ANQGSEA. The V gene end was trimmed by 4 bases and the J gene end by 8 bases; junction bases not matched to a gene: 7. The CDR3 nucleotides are TGCAGCGTTGTGACAGGGTTGGGGGAAAAACTGTTTTTT. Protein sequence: CSVVTGLGEKLFF. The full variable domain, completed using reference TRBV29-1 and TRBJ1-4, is SAVISQKPSRDICQRGTSLTIQCQVDSQVTMMFWYRQQPGQSLTLIATANQGSEATYESGFVIDKFPISRPNLTFSTLTVSNMSPEDSSIYLCSVVTGLGEKLFFGSGTQLSVL.

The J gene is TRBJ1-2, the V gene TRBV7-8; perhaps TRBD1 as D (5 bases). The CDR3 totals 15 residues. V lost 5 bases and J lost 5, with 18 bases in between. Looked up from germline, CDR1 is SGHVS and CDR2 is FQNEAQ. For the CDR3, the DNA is TGTGCCAGCAGCCAAACGCCGAGACAGAGTTATGGCTACACCTTC. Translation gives CASSQTPRQSYGYTF.

The CDR3 region is CASSLDARGGYTF. The CDR3 nucleotides are TGTGCCAGCAGCTTGGATGCCAGGGGCGGCTACACCTTC. The chain couples TRBV5-6 to TRBJ1-2; D may be TRBD1 (6 bases). The CDR3 has 13 amino acids. Germline values: CDR1 SGHDT, CDR2 YYEEEE. The V end lost 0 bases, the J end lost 8 bases, and 11 bases lay between the germline ends.

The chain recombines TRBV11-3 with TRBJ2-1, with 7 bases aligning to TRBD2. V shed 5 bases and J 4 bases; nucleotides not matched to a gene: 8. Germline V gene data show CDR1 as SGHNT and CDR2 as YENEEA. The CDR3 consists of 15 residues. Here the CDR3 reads CASSRGGNLYNEQFF. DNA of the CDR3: TGTGCCAGCAGCCGCGGGGGAAATTTGTACAATGAGCAGTTCTTC.